The rows below give T cell receptor beta chains drawn from one sample of a study of PD-1 blockade in classical Hodgkin lymphoma. Sequenced by immunoSEQ multiplex PCR; TCRdb stores in-frame clones only, minus some. Of about 98,000 clones listed, around 90% were seen once; the top ten hold roughly 3%. The specimen was peripheral blood mononuclear cells (PBMCs), collected at baseline. These receptors were taken from a human donor with classical Hodgkin lymphoma. The CDR3 runs from the conserved cysteine through the conserved F or W. The D gene is left open where the match is weak. The size entry is marked missing in some rows and otherwise reads once, few, many or a size class.

clone_size,d_call,v_call,j_call,cdr3_aa,cdr3_nt
NA,TRBD1,TRBV2,TRBJ2-4,CASRDRDLAKNIQYF,TGTGCCAGCAGAGACAGGGACCTAGCCAAAAACATTCAGTACTTC
NA,NA,TRBV6-6,TRBJ2-7,CASSLQVSYEQYF,TGTGCCAGCAGCCTGCAGGTTTCCTACGAGCAGTACTTC
NA,TRBD1,TRBV10-3,TRBJ2-2,CAISEKGYPIKDRGTGELFF,TGTGCCATCAGTGAGAAGGGATACCCCATAAAGGACAGGGGCACCGGGGAGCTGTTTTTT
few,TRBD1,TRBV19,TRBJ1-2,CASITKGQHYGYTF,TGTGCCAGTATTACGAAGGGACAGCACTATGGCTACACCTTC
NA,TRBD2,TRBV5-1,TRBJ2-3,CASSLGLAGGTDTQYF,TGCGCCAGCAGCTTGGGACTAGCGGGAGGGACAGATACGCAGTATTTT
NA,NA,TRBV19,TRBJ2-2,CASGWRKNTGELFF,TGTGCCAGTGGCTGGAGGAAGAACACCGGGGAGCTGTTTTTT
NA,NA,TRBV4-1,TRBJ2-5,CASSQRLVETQYF,TGCGCCAGCAGCCAGCGACTAGTTGAGACCCAGTACTTC
NA,TRBD2,TRBV5-6,TRBJ2-1,CASSLEVRGARGGHEQFF,TGTGCCAGCAGCTTGGAGGTGCGGGGGGCGCGGGGAGGACATGAGCAGTTCTTC
NA,NA,TRBV7-9,TRBJ2-7,CASSSVVGPRYEQYF,TGTGCCAGCAGCTCCGTGGTTGGTCCACGGTACGAGCAGTACTTC
NA,TRBD2,TRBV19,TRBJ2-1,CASSGTSGLGNEQFF,TGTGCCAGTAGTGGTACTAGCGGCTTGGGCAATGAGCAGTTCTTC
NA,NA,TRBV6-5,TRBJ2-7,CASTRGISYEQYF,TGTGCCAGCACGCGCGGCATCTCCTACGAGCAGTACTTC
NA,TRBD2,TRBV5-6,TRBJ2-7,CASRVAGGAYEQYF,TGTGCCAGCAGAGTAGCGGGAGGAGCCTACGAGCAGTACTTC
once,NA,TRBV6-5,TRBJ2-7,CASSYGGRGGEQYF,TGTGCCAGCAGTTACGGCGGCCGGGGCGGAGAGCAGTACTTC
NA,NA,TRBV28,TRBJ2-5,CASSEQETQYF,TGTGCCAGCAGCGAGCAAGAGACCCAGTACTTC
NA,NA,TRBV25-1,TRBJ1-1,CASSEWGGRHTEAFF,TGTGCCAGCAGTGAATGGGGGGGTAGGCACACTGAAGCTTTCTTT
NA,TRBD2,TRBV7-7,TRBJ2-2,CASSRQSAGGFTGELFF,TGTGCCAGCAGCCGGCAGTCTGCGGGAGGGTTCACCGGGGAGCTGTTTTTT
NA,TRBD1,TRBV30,TRBJ1-4,CAWGDRGKTVFF,TGTGCCTGGGGGGACAGGGGGAAAACGGTGTTTTTT